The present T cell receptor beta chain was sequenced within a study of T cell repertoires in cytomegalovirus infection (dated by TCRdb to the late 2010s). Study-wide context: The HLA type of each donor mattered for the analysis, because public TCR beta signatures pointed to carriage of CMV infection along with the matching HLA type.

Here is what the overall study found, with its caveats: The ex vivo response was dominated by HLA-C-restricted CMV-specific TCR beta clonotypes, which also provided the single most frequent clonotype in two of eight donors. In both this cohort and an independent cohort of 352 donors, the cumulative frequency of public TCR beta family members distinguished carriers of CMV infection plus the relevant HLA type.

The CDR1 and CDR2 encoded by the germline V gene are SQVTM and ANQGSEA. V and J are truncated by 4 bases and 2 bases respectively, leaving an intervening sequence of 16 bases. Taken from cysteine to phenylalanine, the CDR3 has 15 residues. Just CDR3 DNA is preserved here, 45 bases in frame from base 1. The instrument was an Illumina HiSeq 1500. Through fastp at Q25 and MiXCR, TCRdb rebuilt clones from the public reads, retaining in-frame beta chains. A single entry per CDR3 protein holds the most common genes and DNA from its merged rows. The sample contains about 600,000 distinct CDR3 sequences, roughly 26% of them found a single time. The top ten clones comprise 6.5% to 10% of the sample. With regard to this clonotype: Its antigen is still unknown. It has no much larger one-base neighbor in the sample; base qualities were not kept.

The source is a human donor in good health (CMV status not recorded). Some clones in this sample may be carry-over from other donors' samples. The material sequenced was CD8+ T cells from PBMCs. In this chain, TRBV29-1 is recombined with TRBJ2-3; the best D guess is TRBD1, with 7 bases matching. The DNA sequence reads TGCAGCGTTGGCGGGGACAGAAGTTACACAGATACGCAGTATTTT. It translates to CSVGGDRSYTDTQYF.